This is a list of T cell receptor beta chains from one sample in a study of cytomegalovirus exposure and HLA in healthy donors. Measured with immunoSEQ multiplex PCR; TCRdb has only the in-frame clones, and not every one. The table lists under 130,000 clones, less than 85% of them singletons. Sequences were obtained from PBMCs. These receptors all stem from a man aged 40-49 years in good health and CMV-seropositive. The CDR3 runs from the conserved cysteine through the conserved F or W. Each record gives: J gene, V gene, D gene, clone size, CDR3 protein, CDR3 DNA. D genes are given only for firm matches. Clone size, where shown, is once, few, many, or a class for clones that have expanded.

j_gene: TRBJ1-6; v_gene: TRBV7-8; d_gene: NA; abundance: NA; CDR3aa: CASSFRGSDSPLHF; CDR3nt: TGTGCCAGCAGCTTCAGGGGCTCGGATTCACCCCTCCACTTT
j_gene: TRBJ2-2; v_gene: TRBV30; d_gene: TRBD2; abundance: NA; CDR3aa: CAWSGTSGGPALFF; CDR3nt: TGTGCCTGGAGTGGGACTAGCGGGGGCCCTGCGCTGTTTTTT
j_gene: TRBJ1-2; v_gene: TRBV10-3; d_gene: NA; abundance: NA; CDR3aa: CAISPTAGIGNYGYTF; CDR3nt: TGTGCCATCAGTCCAACCGCGGGCATAGGAAACTATGGCTACACCTTC
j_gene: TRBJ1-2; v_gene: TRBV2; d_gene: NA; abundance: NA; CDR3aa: CASSEIGTAQLSRGYTF; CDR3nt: TGTGCCAGCAGTGAAATCGGAACAGCCCAACTGAGCCGGGGCTACACCTTC
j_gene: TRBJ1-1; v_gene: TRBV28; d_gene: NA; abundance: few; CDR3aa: CAFNRRGSTEAFF; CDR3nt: TGTGCCTTCAATAGAAGGGGGTCCACTGAAGCTTTCTTT
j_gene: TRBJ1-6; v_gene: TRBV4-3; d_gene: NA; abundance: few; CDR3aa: CASSQEDRGNSPLHF; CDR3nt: TGCGCCAGCAGCCAAGAGGATAGGGGGAATTCACCCCTCCACTTT
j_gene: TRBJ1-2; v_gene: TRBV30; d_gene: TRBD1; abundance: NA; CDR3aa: CAWSTTGAYGYTF; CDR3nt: TGTGCCTGGAGTACTACAGGGGCCTATGGCTACACCTTC
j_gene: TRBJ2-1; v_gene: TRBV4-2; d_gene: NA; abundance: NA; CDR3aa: CASSQLAGGRTTYNEQFF; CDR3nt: TGTGCCAGCAGCCAACTAGCCGGAGGGAGGACCACCTACAATGAGCAGTTCTTC
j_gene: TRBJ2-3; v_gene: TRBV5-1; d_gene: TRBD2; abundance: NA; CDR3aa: CASSKGLAGGPQDTQYF; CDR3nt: TGCGCCAGCAGCAAGGGACTAGCGGGAGGGCCACAAGATACGCAGTATTTT
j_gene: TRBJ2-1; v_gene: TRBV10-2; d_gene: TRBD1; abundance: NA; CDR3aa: CASRGQGSYNEQFF; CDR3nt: TGCGCCAGCAGGGGACAGGGAAGCTACAATGAGCAGTTCTTC
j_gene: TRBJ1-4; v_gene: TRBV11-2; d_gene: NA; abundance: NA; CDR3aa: CASSTGIGNEKLFF; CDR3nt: TGTGCCAGCAGCACAGGGATAGGGAATGAAAAACTGTTTTTT
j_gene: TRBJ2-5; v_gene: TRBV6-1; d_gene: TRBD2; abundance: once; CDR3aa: CASSENGRAWETQYF; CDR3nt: TGTGCCAGCAGTGAAAACGGGAGGGCGTGGGAGACCCAGTACTTC
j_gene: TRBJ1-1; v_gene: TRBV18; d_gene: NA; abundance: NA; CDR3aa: CASSPPVGGVDTEAFF; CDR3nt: TGTGCCAGCTCACCACCGGTGGGGGGGGTCGACACTGAAGCTTTCTTT
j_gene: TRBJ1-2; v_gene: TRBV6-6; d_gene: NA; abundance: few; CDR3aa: CASSYREGRGYTF; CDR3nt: TGTGCCAGCAGTTACAGGGAAGGGAGAGGCTACACCTTC
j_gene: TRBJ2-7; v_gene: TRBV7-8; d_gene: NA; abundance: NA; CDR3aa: CASTARTVTSYEQYF; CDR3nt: TGTGCCAGCACCGCCCGGACAGTCACCTCCTACGAGCAGTACTTC
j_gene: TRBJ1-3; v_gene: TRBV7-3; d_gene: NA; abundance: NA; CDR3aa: CASSSAGPGGASGNTIYF; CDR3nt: TGTGCCAGCAGCTCCGCCGGACCGGGGGGAGCCTCTGGAAACACCATATATTTT
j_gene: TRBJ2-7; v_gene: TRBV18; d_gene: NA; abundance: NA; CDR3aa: CASSPPGVRRDEQYF; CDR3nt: TGTGCCAGCTCGCCTCCCGGGGTTCGGAGGGACGAGCAGTACTTC
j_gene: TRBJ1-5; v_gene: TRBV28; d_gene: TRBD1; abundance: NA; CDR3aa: CASSLSGQGRRQPQHF; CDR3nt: TGTGCCAGCAGCCTTTCGGGACAGGGAAGGCGTCAGCCCCAGCATTTT
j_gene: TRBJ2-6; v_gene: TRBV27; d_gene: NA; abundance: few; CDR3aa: CASKSWRSGSGANVLTF; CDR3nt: TGTGCCAGCAAGTCTTGGCGGAGTGGGTCTGGGGCCAACGTCCTGACTTTC
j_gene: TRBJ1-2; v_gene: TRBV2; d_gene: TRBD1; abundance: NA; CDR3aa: CASSGGGTGSNYGYTF; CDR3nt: TGTGCCAGCAGTGGGGGGGGGACAGGAAGTAACTATGGCTACACCTTC
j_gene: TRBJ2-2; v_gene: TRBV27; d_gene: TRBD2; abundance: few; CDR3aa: CASSYLAGANTGELFF; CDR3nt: TGTGCCAGCAGTTACCTAGCGGGAGCGAACACCGGGGAGCTGTTTTTT
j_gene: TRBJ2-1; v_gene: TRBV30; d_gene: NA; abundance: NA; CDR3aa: CAWSVQLAVSGGEQFF; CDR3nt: TGTGCCTGGAGTGTACAGTTGGCAGTAAGTGGTGGTGAGCAGTTCTTC
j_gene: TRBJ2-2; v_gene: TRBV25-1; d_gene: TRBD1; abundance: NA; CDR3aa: CASSDRGHTGELFF; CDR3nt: TGTGCCAGCAGTGACAGGGGGCACACCGGGGAGCTGTTTTTT
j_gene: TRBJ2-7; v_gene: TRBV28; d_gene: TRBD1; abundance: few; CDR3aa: CASSGDRGAPSISPTAYEQYF; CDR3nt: TGTGCCAGCAGTGGCGACAGGGGGGCCCCCTCGATCTCGCCAACGGCCTACGAGCAGTACTTC
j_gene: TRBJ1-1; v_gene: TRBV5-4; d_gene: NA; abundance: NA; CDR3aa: CASSPEMDTEAFF; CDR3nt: TGTGCCAGCAGCCCGGAGATGGACACTGAAGCTTTCTTT
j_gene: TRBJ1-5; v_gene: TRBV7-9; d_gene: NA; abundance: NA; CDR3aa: CASSLGWAAGVYQPQHF; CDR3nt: TGTGCCAGCAGCTTAGGTTGGGCGGCAGGGGTGTATCAGCCCCAGCATTTT
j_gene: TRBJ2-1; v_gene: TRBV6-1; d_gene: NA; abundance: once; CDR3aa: CASSEAGPQGQFF; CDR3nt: TGTGCCAGCAGTGAAGCGGGGCCGCAGGGGCAGTTCTTC
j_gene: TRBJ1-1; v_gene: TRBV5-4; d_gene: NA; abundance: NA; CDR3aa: CASSSVRDTEAFF; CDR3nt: TGTGCCAGCAGCTCGGTAAGAGACACTGAAGCTTTCTTT
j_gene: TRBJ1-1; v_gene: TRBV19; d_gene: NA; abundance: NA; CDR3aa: CASSPHVRQALNTEAFF; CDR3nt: TGTGCCAGTAGTCCTCATGTTCGACAGGCTTTGAACACTGAAGCTTTCTTT
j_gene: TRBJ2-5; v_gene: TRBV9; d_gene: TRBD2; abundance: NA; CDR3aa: CASSTGLAGHQETQYF; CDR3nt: TGTGCCAGCAGCACTGGACTAGCGGGGCACCAAGAGACCCAGTACTTC
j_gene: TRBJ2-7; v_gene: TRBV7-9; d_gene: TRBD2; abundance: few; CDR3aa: CASSLALAGGYEQYF; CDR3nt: TGTGCCAGCAGCTTAGCCCTAGCGGGAGGGTACGAGCAGTACTTC
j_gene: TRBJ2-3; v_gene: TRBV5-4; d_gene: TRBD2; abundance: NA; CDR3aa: CASSLGASGSYTQYF; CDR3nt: TGTGCCAGCAGCTTGGGGGCTAGCGGGAGTTATACGCAGTATTTT
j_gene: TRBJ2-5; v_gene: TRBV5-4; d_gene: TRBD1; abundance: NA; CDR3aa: CASSLQGAEETQYF; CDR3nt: TGTGCCAGCAGCTTACAGGGGGCGGAAGAGACCCAGTACTTC
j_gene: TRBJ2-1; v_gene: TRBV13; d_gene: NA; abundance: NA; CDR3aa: CASSSFSLSEQFF; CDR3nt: TGTGCCAGCAGCTCCTTCTCCCTTAGTGAGCAGTTCTTC
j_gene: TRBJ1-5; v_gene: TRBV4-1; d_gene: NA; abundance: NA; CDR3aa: CASSYGPGGNQPQHF; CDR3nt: TGCGCCAGCAGTTACGGCCCCGGGGGGAATCAGCCCCAGCATTTT
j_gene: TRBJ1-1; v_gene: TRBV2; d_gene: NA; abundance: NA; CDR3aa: CASRGLPNTEAFF; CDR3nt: TGTGCCAGCAGGGGCCTGCCGAACACTGAAGCTTTCTTT